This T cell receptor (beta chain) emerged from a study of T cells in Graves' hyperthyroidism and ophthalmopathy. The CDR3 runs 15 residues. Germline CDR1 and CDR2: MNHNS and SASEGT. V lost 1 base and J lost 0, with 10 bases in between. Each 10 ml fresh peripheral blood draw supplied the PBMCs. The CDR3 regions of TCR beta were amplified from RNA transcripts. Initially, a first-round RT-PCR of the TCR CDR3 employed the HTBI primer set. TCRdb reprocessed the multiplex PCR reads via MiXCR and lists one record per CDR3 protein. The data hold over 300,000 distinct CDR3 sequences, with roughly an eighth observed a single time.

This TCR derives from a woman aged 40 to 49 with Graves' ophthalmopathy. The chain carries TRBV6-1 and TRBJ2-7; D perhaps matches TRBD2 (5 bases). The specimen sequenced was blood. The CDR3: CASSEGPGVSYEQYF. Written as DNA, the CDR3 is TGTGCCAGCAGTGAAGGCCCCGGGGTCTCCTACGAGCAGTACTTC.